A selection of T cell receptor beta chains follows, all from one sample in a study of T cell responses to AZD1222 COVID-19 vaccine. The method was immunoSEQ multiplex PCR; TCRdb's version includes in-frame clones alone and lacks a portion of them. The table records fewer than 120,000 clones, about 85% of them present only once. The sequencing here drew on peripheral blood, taken on day 0 of AZD1222 vaccination. All receptors come from an adult in good health. The CDR3 runs from the conserved cysteine through the conserved F or W. The D gene is left open where the match is weak. For some rows the clone size is stated as once, few or many, or as a class when expanded; others skip it.

D gene | clone size | J gene | V gene | CDR3 protein | CDR3 DNA
- | - | TRBJ2-3 | TRBV10-1 | CASGSSTDTQYF | TGCGCCAGCGGATCTAGCACAGATACGCAGTATTTT
- | - | TRBJ2-7 | TRBV27 | CASSVAGPSYEQYF | TGTGCCAGCAGTGTTGCGGGCCCTTCCTACGAGCAGTACTTC
TRBD1 | - | TRBJ1-6 | TRBV28 | CASRRQGDSPLHF | TGTGCCAGCAGGCGACAGGGTGACTCACCCCTCCACTTT
- | - | TRBJ1-1 | TRBV5-1 | CASSFNLGVAEAFF | TGCGCCAGCAGCTTTAACCTGGGTGTTGCTGAAGCTTTCTTT
- | - | TRBJ1-1 | TRBV3-1/TRBV3-2 | CASSQPVNTEAFF | TGTGCCAGCAGCCAACCAGTTAACACTGAAGCTTTCTTT
- | - | TRBJ1-5 | TRBV6-1 | CASSEVADNQPQHF | TGTGCCAGCAGTGAGGTAGCAGACAATCAGCCCCAGCATTTT
- | few | TRBJ1-1 | TRBV10-3 | CAISERGHGDTEAFF | TGTGCCATCAGTGAGCGAGGACACGGGGACACTGAAGCTTTCTTT
- | - | TRBJ1-2 | TRBV27 | CASSRRPSYGYTF | TGTGCCAGCAGCCGCCGACCCAGCTATGGCTACACCTTC
TRBD1 | - | TRBJ1-1 | TRBV25-1 | CASLKPGTDLFTEAFF | TGTGCCAGTCTTAAACCAGGGACAGACCTATTCACTGAAGCTTTCTTT
TRBD1 | - | TRBJ2-7 | TRBV18 | CASSPQDRGTYEQYF | TGTGCCAGCTCACCCCAGGACAGGGGGACCTACGAGCAGTACTTC
TRBD2 | - | TRBJ2-7 | TRBV12-3/TRBV12-4 | CASTGGVGEQYF | TGTGCCAGCACGGGGGGAGTGGGAGAGCAGTACTTC
TRBD2 | - | TRBJ2-7 | TRBV28 | CASSFRVGLELEQYF | TGTGCCAGCAGCTTTCGAGTCGGACTAGAGCTCGAGCAGTACTTC
- | - | TRBJ1-6 | TRBV5-1 | CASSGGDLSSPLHF | TGCGCCTCCTCCGGTGGGGACTTATCTTCACCCCTCCACTTT
TRBD1 | once | TRBJ1-1 | TRBV6-5 | CASRGQGKMNTEAFF | TGTGCCAGCAGGGGACAGGGGAAGATGAACACTGAAGCTTTCTTT
TRBD1 | - | TRBJ2-5 | TRBV5-1 | CASRDRGSETQYF | TGCGCCAGCAGAGACAGGGGAAGTGAGACCCAGTACTTC
- | - | TRBJ1-1 | TRBV6-5 | CASSYSQELWTEAFF | TGTGCCAGCAGTTACTCCCAGGAATTGTGGACTGAAGCTTTCTTT
- | - | TRBJ2-7 | TRBV6-2/TRBV6-3 | CASSYAAGYEQYF | TGTGCCAGCAGTTACGCGGCTGGCTACGAGCAGTACTTC
TRBD1 | - | TRBJ2-7 | TRBV2 | CASSDGTASYEQYF | TGTGCCAGCAGTGACGGGACAGCCTCCTACGAGCAGTACTTC
- | - | TRBJ2-7 | TRBV19 | CASGPGPVYEQYF | TGTGCCAGCGGGCCCGGGCCCGTTTACGAGCAGTACTTC
TRBD1 | - | TRBJ1-2 | TRBV5-6 | CASSLVPPGQPSRSYGYTF | TGTGCCAGCAGCTTGGTACCCCCGGGACAGCCAAGTAGGAGCTATGGCTACACCTTC
- | - | TRBJ1-1 | TRBV27 | CASRLGGGTEAFF | TGTGCCAGCAGACTAGGGGGTGGCACTGAAGCTTTCTTT
- | - | TRBJ1-4 | TRBV21-1 | CMEAWEEKLFF | TGTATGGAAGCCTGGGAAGAAAAACTGTTTTTT
TRBD2 | once | TRBJ2-3 | TRBV7-7 | CASSPRLAGGPDTQYF | TGTGCCAGCAGTCCAAGACTAGCGGGAGGCCCAGATACGCAGTATTTT
TRBD1 | - | TRBJ1-2 | TRBV10-2 | CASSESGQGGNYGYTF | TGCGCCAGCAGTGAGTCGGGACAGGGAGGAAACTATGGCTACACCTTC
- | - | TRBJ2-2 | TRBV10-1 | CASSESGTFGIVRTGELFF | TGCGCCAGCAGTGAGTCCGGGACCTTTGGAATAGTAAGGACCGGGGAGCTGTTTTTT
- | few | TRBJ2-1 | TRBV13 | CASSTTTPNGEQFF | TGTGCCAGCAGCACTACCACCCCTAACGGTGAGCAGTTCTTC
- | once | TRBJ2-1 | TRBV5-4 | CASSLLGGGNEQFF | TGTGCCAGCAGCTTGCTAGGAGGCGGCAATGAGCAGTTCTTC